The 31 T cell receptor beta chains given below trace back to one sample, sequenced in a study of control samples from healthy donors and cancer patients. The repertoire was sequenced with immunoSEQ multiplex PCR; TCRdb's copy has only in-frame clones and lacks some. The table lists 63,000 or so clones, approximately 89% of them singletons. Input material: PBMCs. These receptor sequences come from a man between 60 and 75 years old with colorectal cancer.

This chain joins TRBV2 and TRBJ1-5; D gene ambiguous. This CDR3 has 13 residues. CDR1 is SNHLY and CDR2 is FYNNEI in the germline V gene. V lost 5 bases to trimming and J lost 8 bases, with 13 bases between them. The CDR3 here is CASSTRVREPQHF. The CDR3 DNA follows: TGTGCCAGCAGTACGCGTGTCCGGGAGCCCCAGCATTTT.

The V and J genes are TRBV6-2 or TRBV6-3 and TRBJ2-3; possibly TRBD1 or TRBD2 for D (5 bases each). Germline loops: CDR1 MNHEY, CDR2 SVGEGT. V lost 2 bases, J lost 6 bases, and 12 bases lay in between. The CDR3 runs 14 residues. The CDR3 region has the DNA TGTGCCAGCAGTTACCCCGGGACGGGGGATACGCAGTATTTT. Translation: CASSYPGTGDTQYF.

This chain joins TRBV7-2 and TRBJ2-7; possibly TRBD2 for D (7 bases). Deletions cut 5 bases from V and 3 bases from J, with 17 bases between. Germline V gives CDR1 SGHTA, CDR2 FQGNSA. This CDR3 spans 15 amino acids. CDR3: CASSPGGGGNYEQYF. The DNA for the CDR3 is TGTGCCAGCAGCCCCGGGGGAGGGGGGAACTACGAGCAGTACTTC.

The V and J genes are TRBV3-1 (or the pseudogene TRBV3-2) and TRBJ1-2; TRBD1 matches at 7 bases. V was clipped by 2 bases and J by 7 bases; unmatched bases: 10. CDR1 LGHDT and CDR2 YNNKEL come from the germline V gene (reference sequence). There are 15 residues in the CDR3. In DNA, the CDR3 is TGTGCCAGCAGCCAATGGGTTCAGGGGGATTCTGGCTACACCTTC. It codes for CASSQWVQGDSGYTF.

The chain has TRBV28 and TRBJ1-5, with TRBD1 as a possible D gene (5 bases). From germline, CDR1 is MDHEN and CDR2 SYDVKM. The V end lost 5 bases, the J end lost 0 bases, and 17 bases lay between the germline ends. CDR3 size: 17 residues. The CDR3 DNA sequence: TGTGCCAGCAGTCCGACAGAAGGGAGTTATAGCAATCAGCCCCAGCATTTT. This codes for CASSPTEGSYSNQPQHF.

The chain joins TRBV27 to TRBJ2-7, with TRBD2 identical over 8 bases. This CDR3 region has 14 residues. Per germline, CDR1 MNHEY and CDR2 SMNVEV (reference sequence). Losses at the gene ends were 8 bases for V and 0 bases for J; bases not matched to a gene: 6. CDR3 coding DNA: TGTGCCAGCCGTCGGGGGACTAGCTCCTACGAGCAGTACTTC. The encoded protein is CASRRGTSSYEQYF.

The chain recombines TRBV11-2 with TRBJ2-1, with D perhaps matching TRBD2 (6 bases). This CDR3 region has 13 residues. Trimming stripped 5 bases from V and 9 bases from J, with 14 bases between. In germline, CDR1 is SGHAT, CDR2 FQNNGV. This CDR3 is CASSPGLSGEQFF. As DNA, the CDR3 is TGTGCCAGCAGCCCCGGACTATCCGGTGAGCAGTTCTTC.

This clone has just one count. The chain joins TRBV18 to TRBJ1-5, with 8 nucleotides matching TRBD1. Germline-derived CDR1 and CDR2 are KGHSH and LQKENI. J was trimmed by 5 bases and V by 4 bases; bases with no gene match: 10. This CDR3 region has 16 residues. In nucleotides, the CDR3 is TGTGCCAGCTCACGAGAAAGGACAGGGTTTTATCAGCCCCAGCATTTT. Protein: CASSRERTGFYQPQHF. The whole variable domain, remainder taken from reference TRBV18 and TRBJ1-5, is NAGVMQNPRHLVRRRGQEARLRCSPMKGHSHVYWYRQLPEEGLKFMVYLQKENIIDESGMPKERFSAEFPKEGPSILRIQQVVRGDSAAYFCASSRERTGFYQPQHFGDGTRLSIL.

The V call is TRBV4-3, the J call TRBJ1-1; D unresolved. The CDR3 totals 15 residues. V gave up 0 bases and J gave up 2 bases, with 10 bases separating them. Germline CDR1 reads LGHNA; CDR2 reads YSLEER. The CDR3 DNA is TGCGCCAGCAGCCAAGATTGGTGGAGAAACACTGAAGCTTTCTTT. Protein product: CASSQDWWRNTEAFF.

The J gene is TRBJ1-1, the V gene TRBV7-2; a possible D gene is TRBD1 (5 bases). V lost 5 bases and J 1 base, leaving 8 bases between the germline ends. CDR3 length: 13 amino acids. Germline V gene lookup returns CDR1 SGHTA and CDR2 FQGNSA. CDR3 sequence: CASSRQKNTEAFF. The CDR3 bases are TGTGCCAGCAGCCGACAGAAGAACACTGAAGCTTTCTTT.

The chain has TRBV5-1 and TRBJ2-5; TRBD1 matches 8 bases. The CDR3 length is 14 residues. Germline V gene lookup returns CDR1 SGHRS and CDR2 YFSETQ. V lost 4 bases and J lost 5; bases outside the gene matches: 7. CDR3 DNA: TGCGCCAGCAGCAAAGGACAGGGCGGTGAGACCCAGTACTTC. This gives the protein CASSKGQGGETQYF.

This rearrangement joins TRBV28 to TRBJ1-2; D possibly corresponds to TRBD1 (5 bases). Germline V lookup: CDR1 MDHEN, CDR2 SYDVKM. The V gene lost 8 bases and the J gene lost 3 bases, with 19 bases spanning the gap. There are 15 residues in the CDR3. This chain's CDR3 is CASLLGGRGDYGYTF. CDR3 DNA: TGTGCCAGCCTCCTTGGCGGGCGGGGCGACTATGGCTACACCTTC.

This sequence joins TRBV7-2 and TRBJ2-1; 10 positions match TRBD2. V was clipped by 1 base and J by 4 bases; unmatched bases: 4. This CDR3 has 16 amino acids. Per germline, CDR1 SGHTA and CDR2 FQGNSA. CDR3 region: CASSLGVAGGYNEQFF. In DNA, the CDR3 is TGTGCCAGCAGCTTAGGTGTAGCGGGGGGTTACAATGAGCAGTTCTTC.

This rearrangement joins TRBV4-2 to TRBJ2-6, with unresolved D. Germline-derived CDR1 and CDR2 are LGHNA and YNFKEQ. Between the trimmed V and J ends, which lost 1 base and 3 bases, there was a span of 10 bases. This CDR3 is 16 amino acids long. The CDR3 reads CASSQVLAVGANVLTF. CDR3 in DNA: TGTGCCAGCAGCCAAGTTCTTGCAGTTGGGGCCAACGTCCTGACTTTC.

This clone was detected once. V and J are TRBV13 and TRBJ2-7; D could derive from TRBD1 or TRBD2 (6 bases each). Looked up from germline, CDR1 is PRHDT and CDR2 is FYEKMQ (reference sequence). V was pared by 5 bases and J by 0 bases, with 17 bases between. This CDR3 region has 16 residues. The CDR3 DNA is TGTGCCAGCAGCCCAACTGGGGGGCCGAGCTCCTACGAGCAGTACTTC. It is translated as CASSPTGGPSSYEQYF. Variable domain in full (rest from reference TRBV13 and TRBJ2-7): AAGVIQSPRHLIKEKRETATLKCYPIPRHDTVYWYQQGPGQDPQFLISFYEKMQSDKGSIPDRFSAQQFSDYHSELNMSSLELGDSALYFCASSPTGGPSSYEQYFGPGTRLTVT.

This sequence joins TRBV19 and TRBJ1-2, with D perhaps matching TRBD1 (6 bases). V was trimmed by 7 bases and J by 2 bases, leaving 20 bases between them. The CDR3 contains 16 residues. Germline V lookup: CDR1 LNHDA, CDR2 SQIVND (reference sequence). Here the CDR3 DNA reads TGTGCCAGTAATCGGGGGGGGCCTAGTCACAACTATGGCTACACCTTC. This gives the protein CASNRGGPSHNYGYTF. Full variable domain (outside the CDR3, taken from reference TRBV19 and TRBJ1-2): DGGITQSPKYLFRKEGQNVTLSCEQNLNHDAMYWYRQDPGQGLRLIYYSQIVNDFQKGDIAEGYSVSREKKESFPLTVTSAQKNPTAFYLCASNRGGPSHNYGYTFGSGTRLTVV.

This chain uses TRBV6-2 or TRBV6-3 with TRBJ2-7; 8 bases are a match to TRBD2. This CDR3 has 14 residues. CDR1 and CDR2 from the germline V gene are MNHEY and SVGEGT. With 5 bases clipped from V and 2 bases from J, the junction kept 5 bases outside the gene matches. The CDR3 here is CASSPTSATYEQYF. CDR3 nucleotide sequence: TGTGCCAGCAGTCCGACTAGCGCGACCTACGAGCAGTACTTC.

The chain uses TRBV4-3 and TRBJ2-2; D gene ambiguous. The V end lost 2 bases, the J end lost 0 bases, and 13 bases lay between the germline ends. The CDR3 runs 17 residues. Per germline, CDR1 LGHNA and CDR2 YSLEER. In DNA, the CDR3 is TGCGCCAGCAGCCAATTTGCTCGCGGAACGAACACCGGGGAGCTGTTTTTT. Translating gives CASSQFARGTNTGELFF.

The CDR3 region is CAWSWTDYTEAFF. CDR3 nucleotides: TGTGCCTGGAGTTGGACGGATTACACTGAAGCTTTCTTT. The chain links TRBV30 to TRBJ1-1; D uncertain. The CDR3 is 13 amino acids. Trimming removed 2 bases at V and 3 bases at J, with 10 bases between. Germline V gene lookup returns CDR1 GTSNPN and CDR2 SVGIG (reference sequence).

The chain carries TRBV7-2 and TRBJ1-2, with D unresolved. This CDR3 region has 13 residues. V lost 3 bases, J lost 4 bases, and 9 bases lay in between. Germline V lookup: CDR1 SGHTA, CDR2 FQGNSA. CDR3 amino acids: CASSLDLGYGYTF. The CDR3 region has the DNA TGTGCCAGCAGCTTGGACTTGGGCTATGGCTACACCTTC.

The CDR3 sequence is CASRSGSYEQYF. The CDR3 coding sequence is TGCGCCAGCAGATCAGGATCCTACGAGCAGTACTTC. V gene TRBV5-1 combines with J gene TRBJ2-7; D not certain. Per germline, CDR1 SGHRS and CDR2 YFSETQ. CDR3 length: 12 amino acids. V was shortened by 5 bases and J by 1 base, with 7 bases between the two germline ends. The entire variable domain, with the rest obtained from reference TRBV5-1 and TRBJ2-7, is as follows: KAGVTQTPRYLIKTRGQQVTLSCSPISGHRSVSWYQQTPGQGLQFLFEYFSETQRNKGNFPGRFSGRQFSNSRSEMNVSTLELGDSALYLCASRSGSYEQYFGPGTRLTVT.

The V call is TRBV6-5, the J call TRBJ2-4; 11 nucleotides align to TRBD1. CDR1 and CDR2 from the germline V gene are MNHEY and SVGAGI. The length of the CDR3 is 15 residues. V was pared by 5 bases and J by 5 bases, with 5 bases of the junction left unmatched. The CDR3 region has the DNA TGTGCCAGCAGTCGGGACAGGGGGGTCGAAAACATTCAGTACTTC. Residues: CASSRDRGVENIQYF.

The chain carries TRBV6-6 and TRBJ2-7; 9 bases map to TRBD1. Trimming took 7 bases from V and 1 from J; bases not matched to a gene: 8. The germline gives CDR1 MNHNY, CDR2 SVGAGI (reference sequence). The CDR3 is made up of 15 amino acids. The CDR3 nucleotides read TGTGCCAGCACCCCACAGGGGGCGCAGTCCTACGAGCAGTACTTC. Protein: CASTPQGAQSYEQYF.

V gene TRBV11-2 combines with J gene TRBJ2-6; D is undetermined. V was pared by 5 bases and J by 0 bases, with 20 bases between. CDR3 length: 19 residues. Germline loops: CDR1 SGHAT, CDR2 FQNNGV. The chain's CDR3 is CASSPGLRPVDSGANVLTF. CDR3 DNA: TGTGCCAGCAGCCCAGGCCTTCGACCTGTGGACTCTGGGGCCAACGTCCTGACTTTC.

The J gene is TRBJ2-5, the V gene TRBV7-9; no clear D. This CDR3 region has 14 residues. V dropped 5 bases and J dropped 4 bases, with 14 bases sitting between them. CDR1 SEHNR and CDR2 FQNEAQ come from the germline V gene (reference sequence). The CDR3 protein is CASSPPVIGETQYF. CDR3 DNA: TGTGCCAGCAGCCCCCCCGTAATTGGAGAGACCCAGTACTTC.

This chain uses TRBV6-5 with TRBJ2-3; D gene ambiguous. Germline assignment: CDR1 MNHEY and CDR2 SVGAGI. CDR3 length equals 15 residues. With 0 bases removed from V and 6 bases from J, the gap between germline ends came to 13 bases. The CDR3 region has the DNA TGTGCCAGCAGTTACTCGAAACTACCTGGGGATACGCAGTATTTT. Encoded protein: CASSYSKLPGDTQYF.

V gene TRBV29-1 combines with J gene TRBJ1-3; no clear D gene. The V end lost 1 base, the J end lost 3 bases, and 7 bases lay between the germline ends. The CDR3 runs to 13 residues. Per the germline V gene, CDR1 is SQVTM and CDR2 is ANQGSEA. CDR3 DNA sequence: TGCAGCGTTGAAGGAGGATTTGGAAACACCATATATTTT. The encoded protein is CSVEGGFGNTIYF.

The chain is built from TRBV4-1 and TRBJ2-1; 8 bases map to TRBD1. V lost 3 bases, J lost 6 bases, and 7 bases stayed unmatched. This CDR3 has 15 amino acids. Germline V lookup: CDR1 MGHRA, CDR2 YSYEKL. The CDR3 coding sequence is TGCGCCAGCAGCCAGTCCCATACAGGGGGCAATGAGCAGTTCTTC. This codes for CASSQSHTGGNEQFF.

The chain couples TRBV7-2 to TRBJ2-3, with a possible D match to TRBD2 (6 bases). V lost 0 bases to trimming and J lost 0 bases, with 13 bases between them. The germline V gene has CDR1 SGHTA and CDR2 FQGNSA. CDR3 length: 17 residues. DNA of the CDR3: TGTGCCAGCAGCTTAGCGGGGGGTAGCGGAAGCACAGATACGCAGTATTTT. Its protein is CASSLAGGSGSTDTQYF.

The chain employs TRBV6-5 and TRBJ1-1; no clear D gene. Trimming pared 7 bases from V and 0 bases from J, leaving 15 bases between. CDR3 size: 15 residues. The germline CDR1 and CDR2 sequences are MNHEY and SVGAGI. CDR3 DNA: TGTGCCAGCACCCAACGGTGGACTTTGAACACTGAAGCTTTCTTT. Its protein is CASTQRWTLNTEAFF.

The V and J genes are TRBV7-2 and TRBJ1-2; D call uncertain. CDR1 and CDR2 (germline): SGHTA, FQGNSA. The CDR3 spans 13 residues. Trimming took 5 bases from V and 0 from J, leaving 7 bases between them. The CDR3 protein is CASSPMSNYGYTF. For the CDR3, the DNA is TGTGCCAGCAGCCCCATGTCTAACTATGGCTACACCTTC.